Many counts were recorded for the clone carrying this T cell receptor (beta chain). Indicated time point: technical triplicate 2. CDR3 length equals 13 residues. Germline assignment: CDR1 MDHEN and CDR2 SYDVKM. The V and J ends lost 7 bases and 0 bases respectively, with 9 bases between them. TCRdb redid the calling of the 5' RACE reads with MiXCR, one entry per CDR3 protein. Here the sample spans around 56,000 distinct CDR3 sequences, 20% to 30% being singletons. The data stem from a study of neurological immune-mediated disorders. The TCR was taken from a man aged 60 to 75 with HTLV-1-associated myelopathy (HAM/TSP). Specimen: PBMCs. The rearrangement uses TRBV28 and TRBJ1-1; D is uncertain. This chain's CDR3 is CASKVLLNTEAFF. The CDR3 DNA follows: TGTGCCAGCAAGGTCCTCTTGAACACTGAAGCTTTCTTT.